This entry describes one T cell receptor beta chain. The record originates from a study of blood T cell repertoires in COVID-19. Background on the study: T cells, B-cell-depleted T cells, or PBMCs provided the cDNA or gDNA that served as material.

Across under 25 US areas, participants ranged in age from roughly 18 to 95 years. Which cohort a participant joined came from the clinical history participants gave. In Cohort 3, a recovered donor had either two negative PCRs, clearance, or symptom resolution. Germline assignment: CDR1 KGHSH and CDR2 LQKENI. V was pared by 0 bases and J by 2 bases, with 8 bases between. CDR3 length equals 16 residues. Sequencing used immunoSEQ multiplex PCR; TCRdb keeps in-frame clones, though not all of them. The table records hundreds of thousands of clones, about 86% of them present only once. Sequencing was done on a sample of PBMCs or T cells enriched from blood (not recorded which). This receptor was taken from a woman in her fifties or sixties who had recovered from COVID-19. The V call is TRBV18, the J call TRBJ1-6; D call uncertain. The chain's CDR3 is CASSPPAATYNSPLHF. CDR3 nucleotides: TGTGCCAGCTCACCACCGGCCGCAACCTATAATTCACCCCTCCACTTT.